These T cell receptor beta chains were read from a single sample in a study of T-cell memory formation after mild COVID-19. Each CDR3 protein is one row after TCRdb ran MiXCR on the 5' RACE reads. The sample has 60,000 to 65,000 distinct CDR3 sequences, approximately 9% seen once. The sequenced sample consisted of PBMCs or a T cell subset sorted from them (not recorded which). These receptors were collected from a man younger than 30 who had mild COVID-19 (a few samples of this study predate the infection). Cell type and time point are not known. CDR3s include the opening cysteine and the closing phenylalanine or tryptophan. D genes are given only for firm matches. For some rows the clone size is stated as once, few or many, or as a class when expanded; others skip it.

size	V	D	J	DNA	CDR3
NA	TRBV7-2	NA	TRBJ2-2	TGTGCCAGCAGCTTCCGTCTGAACACCGGGGAGCTGTTTTTT	CASSFRLNTGELFF
many	TRBV7-2	NA	TRBJ1-5	TGTGCCAGCAGCTTATACGGGGCGGATCAGCCCCAGCATTTT	CASSLYGADQPQHF
NA	TRBV27	NA	TRBJ1-2	TGTGCCAGCAGTTTCGTCGGCTTTGGGACCGGAGCAGGGAATGGCTACACCTTC	CASSFVGFGTGAGNGYTF
NA	TRBV25-1	NA	TRBJ1-2	TGTGCCAGCAGTGAAACCGGGACCTTAATTGGCTACACCTTC	CASSETGTLIGYTF
few	TRBV5-1	NA	TRBJ1-6	TGCGCCAGCAGTCCGGGTATTAATTCACCCCTCCACTTT	CASSPGINSPLHF
many	TRBV24-1	NA	TRBJ2-3	TGTGCCACCAGTGTGACGGATACGCAGTATTTT	CATSVTDTQYF
few	TRBV24-1	NA	TRBJ2-3	TGTGCCACGGAGGGGCAGGAGCGGGATACGCAGTATTTT	CATEGQERDTQYF
many	TRBV5-1	NA	TRBJ2-6	TGCGCCAGCGGCCCTAGGAAGGGTCCCCTCTCTGGGGCCAACGTCCTGACTTTC	CASGPRKGPLSGANVLTF
NA	TRBV2	TRBD2	TRBJ2-2	TGTGCCAGCAGTCCTCCTAGCGGGGGGGCCGGGGAGCTGTTTTTT	CASSPPSGGAGELFF
many	TRBV19	TRBD1	TRBJ2-5	TGTGCCAGTAGTATAACAGGGGGCGGAGAGACCCAGTACTTC	CASSITGGGETQYF
few	TRBV5-1	TRBD2	TRBJ2-5	TGCGCCAGCAGCTTACTAGCGGGGGCCAAAGCGGAGACCCAGTACTTC	CASSLLAGAKAETQYF
NA	TRBV10-3	NA	TRBJ2-3	TGTGCCATCAGTGAGTCGGTTCAACTAGCACTTAGCACAGATACGCAGTATTTT	CAISESVQLALSTDTQYF
few	TRBV20-1	NA	TRBJ1-5	TGCAGTGCGATAAGACAGGCGGGACAGCCCCAGCATTTT	CSAIRQAGQPQHF
NA	TRBV18	NA	TRBJ1-1	TGTGCCAGCTATTTAGGCACTGAAGCTTTCTTT	CASYLGTEAFF
many	TRBV28	NA	TRBJ2-3	TGTGCCAGCTCGATTGGCGCCAGCTCCACAGATACGCAGTATTTT	CASSIGASSTDTQYF
NA	TRBV7-2	TRBD2	TRBJ2-3	TGTGCCAGCCATAGCGGGGGGCACGATACGCAGTATTTT	CASHSGGHDTQYF
few	TRBV2	TRBD1	TRBJ2-1	TGTGCCAGCAGGGGGGACAGGGGGCCGTCCGAGCAGTTCTTC	CASRGDRGPSEQFF
many	TRBV5-1	NA	TRBJ1-1	TGCGCCAGCAGCAAACAGGGCGCAGGAACTGAAGCTTTCTTT	CASSKQGAGTEAFF
few	TRBV18	TRBD2	TRBJ2-1	TGTGCCAGCTCACCTCCTGGAGCGGGGGGCAATGAGCAGTTCTTC	CASSPPGAGGNEQFF
few	TRBV7-9	NA	TRBJ2-1	TGTGCCAGCAGTTCACTCGGGGGCAATGAGCAGTTCTTC	CASSSLGGNEQFF
NA	TRBV5-1	TRBD2	TRBJ2-3	TGCGCCAGCAGCCCCTATAGCGGGGGACGCACAGATACGCAGTATTTT	CASSPYSGGRTDTQYF
few	TRBV6-2/TRBV6-3	TRBD1	TRBJ1-1	TGTGCCACCTCAGAAGGGGGCGCGAGTACTGAAGCTTTCTTT	CATSEGGASTEAFF
few	TRBV28	TRBD1	TRBJ1-1	TGTGCCAGCAAAAGGGGACAGGCGGGAACTGAAGCTTTCTTT	CASKRGQAGTEAFF